This TCR beta chain was observed in a study of cytomegalovirus exposure and HLA in healthy donors. After removal of 1 base from V and 3 bases from J, the junction contained 5 bases not matched to a gene. Germline V gene data show CDR1 as SGHRS and CDR2 as YFSETQ. CDR3 length equals 15 residues. The primer mix had 60 Vbeta and 13 Jbeta primers. Profiled with immunoSEQ multiplex PCR; TCRdb holds only in-frame clones, not every one. The data contain around 130,000 clones, roughly 79% of them singletons. The source material was PBMCs. J is TRBJ2-5 and V is TRBV5-1, with TRBD2 matching 8 bases. This clonotype originated in a middle-aged woman in good health and CMV-seronegative. Written as DNA, the CDR3 is TGCGCCAGCAGCTTGAGCTGGCGGGGGGAAGAGACCCAGTACTTC. Translated: CASSLSWRGEETQYF.